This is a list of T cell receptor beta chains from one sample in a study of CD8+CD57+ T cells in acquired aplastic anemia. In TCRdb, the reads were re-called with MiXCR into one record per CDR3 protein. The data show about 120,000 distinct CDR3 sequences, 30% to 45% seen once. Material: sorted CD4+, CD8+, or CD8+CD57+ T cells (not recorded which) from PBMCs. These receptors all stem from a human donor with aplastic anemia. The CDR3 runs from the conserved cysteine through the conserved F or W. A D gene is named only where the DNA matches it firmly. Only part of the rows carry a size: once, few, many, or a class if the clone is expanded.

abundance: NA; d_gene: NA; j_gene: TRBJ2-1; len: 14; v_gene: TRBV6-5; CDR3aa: CASSYSGVRYEQFF; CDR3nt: TGTGCCAGCAGTTACTCCGGCGTACGGTACGAGCAGTTCTTC
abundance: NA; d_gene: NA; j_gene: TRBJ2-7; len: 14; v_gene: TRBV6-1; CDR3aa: CASRPSGSSYEQYF; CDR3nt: TGTGCCAGCAGACCTTCGGGGAGCTCCTACGAGCAGTACTTC
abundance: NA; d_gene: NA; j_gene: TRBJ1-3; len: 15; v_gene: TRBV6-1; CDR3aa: CASSPSGAYGNTIYF; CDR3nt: TGTGCCAGCAGTCCTTCAGGGGCGTATGGAAACACCATATATTTT
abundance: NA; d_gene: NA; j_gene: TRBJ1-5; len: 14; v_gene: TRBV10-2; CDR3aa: CASSVQGGRQPQHF; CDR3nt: TGCGCCAGCAGCGTACAGGGCGGTCGGCAGCCCCAGCATTTT
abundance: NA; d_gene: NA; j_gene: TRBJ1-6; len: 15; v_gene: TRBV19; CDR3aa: CASSIPGQSNSPLHF; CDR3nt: TGTGCCAGTAGTATTCCGGGACAAAGTAATTCACCCCTCCACTTT
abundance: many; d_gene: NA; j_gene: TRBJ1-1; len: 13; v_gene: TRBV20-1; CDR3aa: CSARLERGTEAFF; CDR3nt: TGCAGTGCTAGGCTCGAGAGAGGGACTGAAGCTTTCTTT
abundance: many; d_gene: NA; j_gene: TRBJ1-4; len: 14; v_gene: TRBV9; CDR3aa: CASSLWDTNEKLFF; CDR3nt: TGTGCCAGCAGCCTTTGGGACACTAATGAAAAACTGTTTTTT
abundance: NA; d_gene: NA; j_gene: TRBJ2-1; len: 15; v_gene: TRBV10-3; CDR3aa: CAISGRSESYNEQFF; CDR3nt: TGTGCCATCAGTGGGAGGAGCGAGTCCTACAATGAGCAGTTCTTC
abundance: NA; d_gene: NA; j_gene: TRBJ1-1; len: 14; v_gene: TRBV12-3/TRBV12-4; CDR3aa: CASSFTGRNTEAFF; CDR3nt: TGTGCCAGCAGTTTTACAGGGCGGAACACTGAAGCTTTCTTT
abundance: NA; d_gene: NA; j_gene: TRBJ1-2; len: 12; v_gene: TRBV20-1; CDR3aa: CSAREDIFGYTF; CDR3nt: TGCAGTGCTAGAGAGGATATCTTTGGCTACACCTTC
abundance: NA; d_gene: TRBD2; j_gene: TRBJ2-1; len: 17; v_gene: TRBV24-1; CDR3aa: CATSPGTSGGSYNEQFF; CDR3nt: TGTGCCACCTCACCCGGGACTAGCGGGGGCTCTTACAATGAGCAGTTCTTC
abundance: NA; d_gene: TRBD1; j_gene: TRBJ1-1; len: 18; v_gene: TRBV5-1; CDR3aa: CASSLPPRQGYMNTEAFF; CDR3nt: TGCGCCAGCAGCTTACCACCTCGACAGGGGTACATGAACACTGAAGCTTTCTTT
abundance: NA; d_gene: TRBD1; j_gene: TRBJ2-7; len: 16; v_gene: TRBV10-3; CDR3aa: CAISDPGTAASYEQYF; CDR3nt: TGTGCCATTAGTGACCCCGGGACAGCGGCCTCCTACGAGCAGTACTTC
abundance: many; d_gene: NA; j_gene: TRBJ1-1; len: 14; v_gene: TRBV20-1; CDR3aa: CSASRTQGSPSAFF; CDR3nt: TGCAGTGCTAGCCGCACCCAGGGTAGTCCGAGCGCTTTCTTT
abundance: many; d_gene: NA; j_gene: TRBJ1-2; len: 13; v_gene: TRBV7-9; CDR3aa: CASSREPDYGYTF; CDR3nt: TGTGCCAGCAGCCGTGAGCCGGATTATGGCTACACCTTC
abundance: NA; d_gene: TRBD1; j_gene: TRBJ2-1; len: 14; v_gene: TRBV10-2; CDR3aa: CASSALGQGNEQFF; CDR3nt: TGCGCCAGCAGTGCCTTGGGACAGGGCAATGAGCAGTTCTTC
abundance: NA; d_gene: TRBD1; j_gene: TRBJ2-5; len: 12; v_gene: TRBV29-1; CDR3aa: CSVDRGGETQYF; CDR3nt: TGCAGCGTGGACAGGGGCGGGGAGACCCAGTACTTC